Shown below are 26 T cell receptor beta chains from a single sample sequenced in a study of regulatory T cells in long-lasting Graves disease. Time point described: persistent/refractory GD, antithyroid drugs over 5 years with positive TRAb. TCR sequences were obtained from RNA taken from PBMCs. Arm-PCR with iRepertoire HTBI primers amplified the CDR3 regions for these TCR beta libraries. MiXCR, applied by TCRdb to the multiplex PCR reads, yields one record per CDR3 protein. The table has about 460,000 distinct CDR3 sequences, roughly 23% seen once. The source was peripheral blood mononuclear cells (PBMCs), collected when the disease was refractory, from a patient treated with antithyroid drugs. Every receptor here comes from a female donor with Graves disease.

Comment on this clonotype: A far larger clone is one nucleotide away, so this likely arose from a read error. CDR3 sequence reads: CASGEAGWGNQPQHF. CDR3 DNA: TGTGCCAGCGGTGAGGCGGGATGGGGCAATCAGCCCCAGCATTTT. This chain links TRBV12-3 or TRBV12-4 with TRBJ1-5; D remains unclear. V was shortened by 8 bases and J by 2 bases, with 16 bases between the two germline ends. The CDR3 has 15 amino acids.

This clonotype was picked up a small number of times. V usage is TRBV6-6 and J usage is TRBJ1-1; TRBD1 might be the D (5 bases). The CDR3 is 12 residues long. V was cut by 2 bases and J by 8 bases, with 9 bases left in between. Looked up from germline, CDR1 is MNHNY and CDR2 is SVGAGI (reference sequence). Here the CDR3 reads CASSYGWTEAFF. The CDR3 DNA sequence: TGTGCCAGCAGTTACGGGTGGACAGAAGCTTTCTTT.

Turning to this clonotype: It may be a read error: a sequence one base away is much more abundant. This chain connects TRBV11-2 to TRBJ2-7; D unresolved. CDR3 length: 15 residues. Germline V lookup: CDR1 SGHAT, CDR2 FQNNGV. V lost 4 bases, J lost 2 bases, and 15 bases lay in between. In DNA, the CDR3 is TGTGCCAGCAGCTCTAGGTCCCGGTTGGCCTACGAGCAGTACTTC. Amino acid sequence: CASSSRSRLAYEQYF. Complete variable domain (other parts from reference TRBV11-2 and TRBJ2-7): EAGVAQSPRYKIIEKRQSVAFWCNPISGHATLYWYQQILGQGPKLLIQFQNNGVVDDSQLPKDRFSAERLKGVDSTLKIQPAKLEDSAVYLCASSSRSRLAYEQYFGPGTRLTVT.

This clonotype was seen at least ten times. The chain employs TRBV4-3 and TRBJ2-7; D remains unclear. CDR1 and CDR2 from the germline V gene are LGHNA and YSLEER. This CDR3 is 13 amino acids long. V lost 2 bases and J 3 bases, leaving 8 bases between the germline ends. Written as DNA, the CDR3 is TGCGCCAGCAGCCAACACCTCCGCTACGAGCAGTACTTC. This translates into CASSQHLRYEQYF.

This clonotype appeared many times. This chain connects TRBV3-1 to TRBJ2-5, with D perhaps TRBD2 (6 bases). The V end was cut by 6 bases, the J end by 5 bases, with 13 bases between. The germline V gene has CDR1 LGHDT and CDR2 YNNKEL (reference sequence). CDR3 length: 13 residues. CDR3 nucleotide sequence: TGTGCCAGCAGGCTAGAACTAGCCGAGACCCAGTACTTC. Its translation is CASRLELAETQYF.

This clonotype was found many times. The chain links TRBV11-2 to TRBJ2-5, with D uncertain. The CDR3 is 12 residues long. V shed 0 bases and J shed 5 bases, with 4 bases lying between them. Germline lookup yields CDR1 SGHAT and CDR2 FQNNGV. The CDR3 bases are TGTGCCAGCAGCTTAGAAGAGGAGACCCAGTACTTC. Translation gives CASSLEEETQYF.

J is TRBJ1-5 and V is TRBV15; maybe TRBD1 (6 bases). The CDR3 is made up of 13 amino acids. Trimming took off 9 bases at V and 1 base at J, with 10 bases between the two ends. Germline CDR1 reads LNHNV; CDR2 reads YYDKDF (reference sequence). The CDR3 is CATQGFSNQPQHF. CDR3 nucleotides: TGTGCCACACAGGGTTTCAGCAATCAGCCCCAGCATTTT.

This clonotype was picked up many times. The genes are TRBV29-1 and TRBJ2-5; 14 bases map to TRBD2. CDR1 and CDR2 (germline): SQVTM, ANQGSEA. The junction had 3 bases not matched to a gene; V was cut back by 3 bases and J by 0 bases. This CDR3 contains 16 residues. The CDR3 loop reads CSVEGLAGEHQETQYF. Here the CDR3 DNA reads TGCAGCGTTGAGGGACTAGCGGGGGAGCACCAAGAGACCCAGTACTTC.

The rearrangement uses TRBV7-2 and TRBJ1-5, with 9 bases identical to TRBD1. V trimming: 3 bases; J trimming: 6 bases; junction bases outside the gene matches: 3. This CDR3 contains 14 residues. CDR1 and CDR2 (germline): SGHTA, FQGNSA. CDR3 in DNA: TGTGCCAGCAGCTTCGAGGACAGGGGTCAGCCCCAGCATTTT. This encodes CASSFEDRGQPQHF.

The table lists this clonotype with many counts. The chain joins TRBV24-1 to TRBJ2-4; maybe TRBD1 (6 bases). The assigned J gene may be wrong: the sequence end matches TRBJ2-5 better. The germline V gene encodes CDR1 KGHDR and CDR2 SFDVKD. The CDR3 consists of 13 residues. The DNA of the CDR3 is TGTGCCACCAGTGATTCAAGGGGGGAGACCCAGTACTTC. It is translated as CATSDSRGETQYF.

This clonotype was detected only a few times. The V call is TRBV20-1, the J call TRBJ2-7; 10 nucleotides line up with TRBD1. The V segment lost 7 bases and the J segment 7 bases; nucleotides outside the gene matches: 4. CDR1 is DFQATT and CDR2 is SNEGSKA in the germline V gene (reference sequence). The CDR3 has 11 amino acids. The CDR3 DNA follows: TGCAGTGGGGGACAGGGGTGGGAGCAGTACTTC. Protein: CSGGQGWEQYF.

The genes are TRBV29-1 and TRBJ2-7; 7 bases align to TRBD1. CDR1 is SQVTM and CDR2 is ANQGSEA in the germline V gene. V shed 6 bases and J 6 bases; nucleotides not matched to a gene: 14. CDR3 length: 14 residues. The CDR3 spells CSVKGAGGSSEQYF. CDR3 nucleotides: TGCAGCGTCAAAGGGGCAGGGGGAAGTTCCGAGCAGTACTTC.

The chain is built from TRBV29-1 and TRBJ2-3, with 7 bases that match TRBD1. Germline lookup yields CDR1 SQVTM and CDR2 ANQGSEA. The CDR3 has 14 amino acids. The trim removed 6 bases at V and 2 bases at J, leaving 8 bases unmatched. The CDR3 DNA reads TGCAGCGTCGAACAGGGGATAAACACAGATACGCAGTATTTT. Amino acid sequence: CSVEQGINTDTQYF.

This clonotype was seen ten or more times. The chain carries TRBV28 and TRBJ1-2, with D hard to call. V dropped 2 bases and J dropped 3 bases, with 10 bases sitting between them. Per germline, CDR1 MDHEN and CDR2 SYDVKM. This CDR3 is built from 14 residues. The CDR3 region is CASSLSPRDYGYTF. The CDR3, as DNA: TGTGCCAGCAGTTTAAGTCCTCGGGACTATGGCTACACCTTC.

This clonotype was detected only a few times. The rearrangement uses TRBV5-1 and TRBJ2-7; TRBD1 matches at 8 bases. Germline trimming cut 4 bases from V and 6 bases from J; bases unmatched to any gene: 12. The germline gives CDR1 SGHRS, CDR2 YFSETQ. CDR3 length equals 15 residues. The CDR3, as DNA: TGCGCCAGCAGCGATCCGGGACAGGTTAACGGCGAGCAGTACTTC. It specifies CASSDPGQVNGEQYF. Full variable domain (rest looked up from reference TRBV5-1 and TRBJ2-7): KAGVTQTPRYLIKTRGQQVTLSCSPISGHRSVSWYQQTPGQGLQFLFEYFSETQRNKGNFPGRFSGRQFSNSRSEMNVSTLELGDSALYLCASSDPGQVNGEQYFGPGTRLTVT.

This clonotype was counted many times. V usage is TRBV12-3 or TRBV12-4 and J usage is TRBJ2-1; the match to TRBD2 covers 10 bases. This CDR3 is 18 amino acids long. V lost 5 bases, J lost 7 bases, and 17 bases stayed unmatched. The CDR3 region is CASSQYQPVAGGGNEQFF. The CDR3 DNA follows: TGTGCCAGCAGTCAATACCAACCCGTAGCGGGGGGCGGGAATGAGCAGTTCTTC.

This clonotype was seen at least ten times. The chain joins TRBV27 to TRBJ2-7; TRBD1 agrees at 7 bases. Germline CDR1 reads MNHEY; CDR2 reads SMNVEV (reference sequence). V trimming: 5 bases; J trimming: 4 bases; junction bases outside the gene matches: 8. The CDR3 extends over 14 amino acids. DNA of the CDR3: TGTGCCAGCAGTGGGGACAGAGGGGAGTACGAGCAGTACTTC. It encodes CASSGDRGEYEQYF.

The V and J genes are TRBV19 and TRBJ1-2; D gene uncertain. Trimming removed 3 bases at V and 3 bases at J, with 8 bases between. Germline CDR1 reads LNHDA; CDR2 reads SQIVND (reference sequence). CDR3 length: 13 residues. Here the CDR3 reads CASSIGQDYGYTF. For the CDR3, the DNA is TGTGCCAGTAGTATTGGTCAGGACTATGGCTACACCTTC.

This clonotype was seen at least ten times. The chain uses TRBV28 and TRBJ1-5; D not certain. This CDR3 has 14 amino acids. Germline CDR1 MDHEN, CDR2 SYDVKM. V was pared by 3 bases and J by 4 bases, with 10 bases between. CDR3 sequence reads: CASSFVKGNQPQHF. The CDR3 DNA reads TGTGCCAGCAGTTTTGTGAAGGGTAATCAGCCCCAGCATTTT.

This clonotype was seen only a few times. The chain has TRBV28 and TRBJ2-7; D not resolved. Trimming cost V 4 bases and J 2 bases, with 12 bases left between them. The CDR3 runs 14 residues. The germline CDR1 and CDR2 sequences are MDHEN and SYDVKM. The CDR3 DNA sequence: TGTGCCAGCAGTTACACTAATCCGCCCTACGAGCAGTACTTC. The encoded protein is CASSYTNPPYEQYF.

The CDR3 is CASSLEGGTEMAFF. In DNA form, the CDR3 reads TGTGCCAGCAGCTTGGAGGGCGGTACTGAAATGGCTTTCTTT. This chain joins TRBV5-4 and TRBJ1-1; D unclear. The V end lost 0 bases, the J end lost 11 bases, and 17 bases lay between the germline ends. Germline assignment: CDR1 SGHNT and CDR2 YYREEE (reference sequence). This CDR3 contains 14 residues.

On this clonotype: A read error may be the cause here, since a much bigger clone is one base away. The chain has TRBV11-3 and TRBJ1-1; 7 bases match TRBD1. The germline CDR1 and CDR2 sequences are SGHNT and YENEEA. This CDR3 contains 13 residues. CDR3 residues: CATQTGYDTETFF. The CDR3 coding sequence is TGTGCCACTCAGACAGGGTATGACACTGAAACTTTCTTT.

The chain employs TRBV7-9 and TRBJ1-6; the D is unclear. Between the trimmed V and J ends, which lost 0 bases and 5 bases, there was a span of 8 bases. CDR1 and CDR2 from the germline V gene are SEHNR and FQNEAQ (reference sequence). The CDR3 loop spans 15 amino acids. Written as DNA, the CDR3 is TGTGCCAGCAGCTTAGCGCGAAACAATAATTCACCCCTCCACTTT. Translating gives CASSLARNNNSPLHF.

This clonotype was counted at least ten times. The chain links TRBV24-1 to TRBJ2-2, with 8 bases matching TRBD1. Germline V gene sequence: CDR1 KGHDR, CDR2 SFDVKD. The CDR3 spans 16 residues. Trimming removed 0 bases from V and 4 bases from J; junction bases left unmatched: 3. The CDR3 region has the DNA TGTGCCACCAGTGATTTGTCGGGACAGGCCACCGGGGAGCTGTTTTTT. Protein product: CATSDLSGQATGELFF.

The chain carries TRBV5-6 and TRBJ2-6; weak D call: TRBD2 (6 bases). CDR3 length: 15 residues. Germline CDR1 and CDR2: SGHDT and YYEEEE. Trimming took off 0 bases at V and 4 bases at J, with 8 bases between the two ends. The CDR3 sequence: CASSLAGVGANVLTF. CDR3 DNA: TGTGCCAGCAGCTTGGCGGGGGTGGGGGCCAACGTCCTGACTTTC.

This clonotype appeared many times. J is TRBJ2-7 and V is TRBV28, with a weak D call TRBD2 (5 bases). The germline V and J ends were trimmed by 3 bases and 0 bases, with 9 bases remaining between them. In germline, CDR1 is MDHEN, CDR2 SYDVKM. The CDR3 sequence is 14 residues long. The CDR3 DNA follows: TGTGCCAGCAGTTTCGGGGTGACCTCCTACGAGCAGTACTTC. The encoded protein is CASSFGVTSYEQYF. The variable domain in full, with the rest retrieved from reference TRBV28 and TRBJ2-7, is DVKVTQSSRYLVKRTGEKVFLECVQDMDHENMFWYRQDPGLGLRLIYFSYDVKMKEKGDIPEGYSVSREKKERFSLILESASTNQTSMYLCASSFGVTSYEQYFGPGTRLTVT.